The clone carrying this T cell receptor (beta chain) has a handful of counts. Its antigen is undetermined. This CDR3 spans 18 amino acids. The V end lost 0 bases, the J end lost 4 bases, and 20 bases lay between the germline ends. Germline CDR1 and CDR2: MGHRA and YSYEKL. This record comes from a study of response to subunit inactivated influenza vaccine. Findings and limits, study-wide: Each seasonal flu vaccination may recruit only limited new T cells, authors suggested.

TCRdb recomputed calls from the RT-PCR reads with MiXCR, one row per CDR3 protein. This sample has approximately 700,000 distinct CDR3 sequences, with about 15% found just once. This specimen was PBMCs from blood, taken 14 to 15 days before vaccination. The rearrangement links TRBV4-1 to TRBJ2-3; a weak D match, TRBD1 (5 bases). The receptor comes from a man aged 45-65 years who received an inactivated influenza vaccine. CDR3 residues: CASSQEGATTILPDTQYF. The CDR3 nucleotides are TGCGCCAGCAGCCAAGAAGGGGCGACCACAATTTTACCAGATACGCAGTATTTT.